This TCR beta chain is drawn from a study of cytomegalovirus exposure and HLA in healthy donors. Germline CDR1 SNHLY, CDR2 FYNNEI. The CDR3 is 15 residues long. The V gene lost 2 bases and the J gene lost 4 bases, with 14 bases spanning the gap. This clone was observed a single time. What it binds is not known. Findings and limits, study-wide: Analysis was carried out at a later point, and it linked a missense DCLRE1C variant to TCR beta V- and J-gene trimming. Segments of the TCR beta V type were, in most cases, productive about 87% or about 30% of the time in an earlier analysis.

PCR was performed using 60 Vbeta and 13 Jbeta primers. Using immunoSEQ multiplex PCR, the repertoire was profiled, and TCRdb retains in-frame clones only, with some absent. The sample records around 70,000 clones, roughly 82% being singletons. The sequence came from a man in his 70s in good health and CMV-seronegative. This rearrangement joins TRBV2 to TRBJ2-5, with D possibly matching TRBD2 (7 bases). The sample taken for sequencing was PBMCs. The CDR3 loop reads CASSERGSGVETQYF. The CDR3 DNA sequence: TGTGCCAGCAGTGAAAGGGGGAGCGGGGTAGAGACCCAGTACTTC.